The clone carrying this T cell receptor beta chain occurred once. Its cognate antigen is unknown. This specimen belongs to a study of T cell repertoires in ileal Crohn's disease. Study observations and caveats: Clonal expansions were more frequent in active smokers than non-smokers at surgery. Mucosal expansions were suggested to be mainly CD8 T cells.

Adults with ileal or ileocolonic Crohn's disease and an indication for resection were eligible. Sequenced by immunoSEQ multiplex PCR; TCRdb stores in-frame clones only, minus some. There are about 8,400 clones in the sample; about 80% occur only once, and less than 5% lies in the top ten. In germline, CDR1 is MNHNS, CDR2 SASEGT. This CDR3 spans 15 amino acids. V dropped 11 bases and J dropped 1; count of bases not matched to a gene: 8. The TCR was taken from an adult with Crohn's disease. The V and J genes are TRBV6-1 and TRBJ2-6; 7 bases match TRBD1. Sequencing input: ileal tissue. CDR3 loop: CAGRTGGSGANVLTF. The CDR3, as DNA: TGTGCCGGCCGGACAGGTGGGTCTGGGGCCAACGTCCTGACTTTC.